This T cell receptor (beta chain) emerged from a study of CD8 T cells in ankylosing spondylitis. The study, taken as a whole, reports: Ankylosing spondylitis blood seemed to carry a telltale TCR beta motif made of fewer than 10 highly homologous variants.

V was cut by 1 base and J by 0 bases, with 10 bases left in between. Germline V gives CDR1 SGHVS, CDR2 FQNEAQ. This CDR3 region has 15 residues. Quantitative molecular-barcoded 5'-RACE generated the TCR beta libraries. Each CDR3 protein gets one entry after TCRdb re-called the 5' RACE reads with MiXCR. The profile shows a few hundred thousand distinct CDR3 sequences, approximately 20% of them singletons. Comments on this clonotype: The antigen is not known.

This clonotype was obtained from a male donor with ankylosing spondylitis. This sequence joins TRBV7-8 and TRBJ2-7; possible D gene TRBD1, 5 bases. Sample: blood, either unsorted or a sorted T cell fraction (not recorded which). The CDR3 loop reads CASSLGGASSYEQYF. DNA of the CDR3: TGTGCCAGCAGCTTAGGTGGGGCTAGCTCCTACGAGCAGTACTTC.